This TCR beta chain was sequenced during a study of blood T cell repertoires in COVID-19. Study-level information: PBMCs, B-cell-depleted T cells, or T cells were the source of the cDNA or gDNA that made up the material.

Looked up from germline, CDR1 is MNHNY and CDR2 is SVGAGI (reference sequence). CDR3 size: 15 residues. V trimming: 5 bases; J trimming: 8 bases; junction bases outside the gene matches: 8. Authors' methods: Reference gene primer amplification yielded estimated nucleated cell counts. Clones were sequenced by immunoSEQ multiplex PCR, and TCRdb holds only the in-frame ones, with some missing. The V and J calls and the clone size are those of that table, but D and trimming were determined from the DNA. The sample has about 210,000 clones; roughly nine tenths are singletons. The specimen sequenced was peripheral blood. The sequence was collected from a man aged 35 to 55 with acute or convalescent COVID-19. The chain uses TRBV6-6 and TRBJ1-6, with 8 bases lining up with TRBD1. The CDR3 nucleotides read TGTGCCAGCAGTCCCCCCGGACAGGGTCATTCACCCCTCCACTTT. As protein: CASSPPGQGHSPLHF.